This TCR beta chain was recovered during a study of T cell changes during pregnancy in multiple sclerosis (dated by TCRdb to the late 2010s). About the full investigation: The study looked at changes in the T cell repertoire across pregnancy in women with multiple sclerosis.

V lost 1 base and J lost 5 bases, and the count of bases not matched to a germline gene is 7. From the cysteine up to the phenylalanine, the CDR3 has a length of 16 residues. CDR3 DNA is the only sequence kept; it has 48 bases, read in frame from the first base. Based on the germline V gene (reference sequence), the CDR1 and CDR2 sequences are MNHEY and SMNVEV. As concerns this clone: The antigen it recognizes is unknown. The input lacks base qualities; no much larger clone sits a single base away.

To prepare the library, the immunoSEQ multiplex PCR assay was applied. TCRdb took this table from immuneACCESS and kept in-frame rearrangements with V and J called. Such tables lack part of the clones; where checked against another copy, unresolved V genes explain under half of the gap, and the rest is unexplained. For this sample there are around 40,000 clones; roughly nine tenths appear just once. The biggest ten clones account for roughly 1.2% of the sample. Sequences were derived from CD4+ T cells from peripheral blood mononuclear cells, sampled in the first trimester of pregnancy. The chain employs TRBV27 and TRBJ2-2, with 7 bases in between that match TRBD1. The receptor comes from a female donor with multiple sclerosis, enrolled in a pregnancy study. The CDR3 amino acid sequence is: CASSLLDRLKTGELFF. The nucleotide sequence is TGTGCCAGCAGTTTATTGGACAGGTTAAAGACCGGGGAGCTGTTTTTT.